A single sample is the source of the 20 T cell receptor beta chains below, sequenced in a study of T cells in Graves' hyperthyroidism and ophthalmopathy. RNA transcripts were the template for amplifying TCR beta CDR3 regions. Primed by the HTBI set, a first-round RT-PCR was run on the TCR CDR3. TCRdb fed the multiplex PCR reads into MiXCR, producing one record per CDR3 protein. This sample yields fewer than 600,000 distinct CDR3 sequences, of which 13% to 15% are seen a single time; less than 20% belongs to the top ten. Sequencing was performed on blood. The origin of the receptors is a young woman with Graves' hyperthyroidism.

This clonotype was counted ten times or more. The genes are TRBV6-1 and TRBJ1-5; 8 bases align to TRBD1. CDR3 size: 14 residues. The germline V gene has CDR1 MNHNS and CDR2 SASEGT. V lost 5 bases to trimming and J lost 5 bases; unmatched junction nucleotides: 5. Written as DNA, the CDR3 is TGTGCCAGCAGTTCAGACAGGGGATATCAGCCCCAGCATTTT. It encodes CASSSDRGYQPQHF.

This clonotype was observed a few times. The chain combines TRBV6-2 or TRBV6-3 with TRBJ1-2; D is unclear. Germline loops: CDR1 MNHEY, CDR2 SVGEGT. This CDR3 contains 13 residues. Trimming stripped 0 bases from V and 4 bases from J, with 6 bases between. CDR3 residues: CASSYSSSYGYTF. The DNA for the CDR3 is TGTGCCAGCAGTTACTCGTCTAGCTATGGCTACACCTTC.

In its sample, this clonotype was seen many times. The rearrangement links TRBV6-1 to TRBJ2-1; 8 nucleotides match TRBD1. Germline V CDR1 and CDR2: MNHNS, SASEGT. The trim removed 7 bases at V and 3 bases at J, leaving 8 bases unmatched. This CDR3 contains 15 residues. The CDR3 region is CASIPPGQGYNEQFF. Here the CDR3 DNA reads TGTGCCAGCATTCCTCCCGGACAGGGCTACAATGAGCAGTTCTTC.

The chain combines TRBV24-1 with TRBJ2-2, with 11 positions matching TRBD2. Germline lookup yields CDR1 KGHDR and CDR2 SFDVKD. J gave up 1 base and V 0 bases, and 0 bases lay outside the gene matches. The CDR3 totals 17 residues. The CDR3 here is CATSDLGTSGNTGELFF. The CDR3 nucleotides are TGTGCCACCAGTGATTTGGGGACTAGCGGGAACACCGGGGAGCTGTTTTTT.

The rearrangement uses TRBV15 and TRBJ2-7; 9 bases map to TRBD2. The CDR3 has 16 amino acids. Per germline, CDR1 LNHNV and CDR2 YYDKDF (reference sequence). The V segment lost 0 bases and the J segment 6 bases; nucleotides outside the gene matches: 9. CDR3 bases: TGTGCCACCAGCAGAGATCTCTCGGCTAGCGGGATCGAGCAGTACTTC. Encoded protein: CATSRDLSASGIEQYF.

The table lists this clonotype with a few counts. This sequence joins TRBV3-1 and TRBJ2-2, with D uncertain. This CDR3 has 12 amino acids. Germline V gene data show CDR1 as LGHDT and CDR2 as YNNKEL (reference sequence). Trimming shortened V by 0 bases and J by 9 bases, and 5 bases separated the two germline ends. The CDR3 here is CASSQELRELFF. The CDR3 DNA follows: TGTGCCAGCAGCCAAGAATTAAGGGAGCTGTTTTTT.

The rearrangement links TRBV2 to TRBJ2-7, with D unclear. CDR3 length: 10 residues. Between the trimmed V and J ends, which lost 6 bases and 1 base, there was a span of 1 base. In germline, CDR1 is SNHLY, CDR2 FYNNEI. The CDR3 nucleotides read TGTGCCAGCAGGTCCTACGAGCAGTACGTC. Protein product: CASRSYEQYV.

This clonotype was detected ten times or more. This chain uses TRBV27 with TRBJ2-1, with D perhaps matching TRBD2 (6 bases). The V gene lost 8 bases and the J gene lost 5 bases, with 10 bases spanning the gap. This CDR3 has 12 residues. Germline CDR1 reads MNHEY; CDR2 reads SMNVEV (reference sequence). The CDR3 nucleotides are TGTGCCAGCCTGGACTATGACAATGAGCAGTTCTTC. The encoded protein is CASLDYDNEQFF.

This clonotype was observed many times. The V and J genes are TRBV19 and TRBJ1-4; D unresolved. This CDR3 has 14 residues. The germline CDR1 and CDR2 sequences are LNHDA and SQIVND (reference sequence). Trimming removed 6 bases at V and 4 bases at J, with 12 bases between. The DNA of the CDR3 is TGTGCCAGTAGCTCCGGGCCTAATAATGAAAAACTGTTTTTT. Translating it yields CASSSGPNNEKLFF.

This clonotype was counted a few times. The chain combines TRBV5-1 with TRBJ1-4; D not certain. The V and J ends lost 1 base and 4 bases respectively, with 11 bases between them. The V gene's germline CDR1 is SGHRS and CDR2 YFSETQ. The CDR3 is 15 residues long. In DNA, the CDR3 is TGCGCCAGCAGCTTGTTTGGTCAGATTAATGAAAAACTGTTTTTT. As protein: CASSLFGQINEKLFF.

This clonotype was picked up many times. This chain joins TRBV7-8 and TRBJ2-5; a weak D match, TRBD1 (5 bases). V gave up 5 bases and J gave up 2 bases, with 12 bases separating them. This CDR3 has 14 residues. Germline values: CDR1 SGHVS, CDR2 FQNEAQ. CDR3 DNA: TGTGCCAGCAGCCCTAAGGGGCTACAAGAGACCCAGTACTTC. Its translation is CASSPKGLQETQYF. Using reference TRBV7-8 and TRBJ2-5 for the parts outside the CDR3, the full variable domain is GAGVSQSPRYKVAKRGQDVALRCDPISGHVSLFWYQQALGQGPEFLTYFQNEAQLDKSGLPSDRFFAERPEGSVSTLKIQRTQQEDSAVYLCASSPKGLQETQYFGPGTRLLVL.

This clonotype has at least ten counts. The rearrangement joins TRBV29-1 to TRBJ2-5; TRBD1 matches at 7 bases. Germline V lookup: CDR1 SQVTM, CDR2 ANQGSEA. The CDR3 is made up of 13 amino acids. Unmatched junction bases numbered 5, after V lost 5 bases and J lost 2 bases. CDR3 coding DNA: TGCAGCGTTCCGAAGACAGGGCAAGAGACCCAGTACTTC. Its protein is CSVPKTGQETQYF.

DNA for the CDR3: TGTGCCACCAGTGATTCGGACAGGGGCTATACCGGGGAGCTGTTTTTT. Translated, it gives CATSDSDRGYTGELFF. The chain couples TRBV24-1 to TRBJ2-2; 9 positions match TRBD1. Germline CDR1 is KGHDR and CDR2 is SFDVKD. Unmatched junction bases numbered 5, after V lost 2 bases and J lost 5 bases. This CDR3 spans 16 amino acids.

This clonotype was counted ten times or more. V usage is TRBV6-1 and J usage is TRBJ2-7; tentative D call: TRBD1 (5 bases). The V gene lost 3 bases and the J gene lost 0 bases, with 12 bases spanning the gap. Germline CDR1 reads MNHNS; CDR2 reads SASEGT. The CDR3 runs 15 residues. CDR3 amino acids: CASSEVAGLSYEQYV. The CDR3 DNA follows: TGTGCCAGCAGTGAGGTGGCAGGGCTCTCCTACGAGCAGTACGTC.

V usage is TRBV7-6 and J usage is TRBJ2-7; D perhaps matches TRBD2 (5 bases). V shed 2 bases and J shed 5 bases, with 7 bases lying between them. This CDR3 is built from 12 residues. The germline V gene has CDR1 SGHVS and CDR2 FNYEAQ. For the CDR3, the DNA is TGTGCCAGCAGCTTATCGGAGGACGAGCAGTACTTC. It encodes CASSLSEDEQYF.

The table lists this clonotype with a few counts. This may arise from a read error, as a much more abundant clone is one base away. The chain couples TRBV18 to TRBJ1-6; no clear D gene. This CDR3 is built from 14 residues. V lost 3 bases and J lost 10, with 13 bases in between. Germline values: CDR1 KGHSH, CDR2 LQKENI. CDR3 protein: CASSPSSIRSPLHF. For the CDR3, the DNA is TGTGCCAGCTCACCGTCCTCCATAAGGTCACCCCTCCACTTT.

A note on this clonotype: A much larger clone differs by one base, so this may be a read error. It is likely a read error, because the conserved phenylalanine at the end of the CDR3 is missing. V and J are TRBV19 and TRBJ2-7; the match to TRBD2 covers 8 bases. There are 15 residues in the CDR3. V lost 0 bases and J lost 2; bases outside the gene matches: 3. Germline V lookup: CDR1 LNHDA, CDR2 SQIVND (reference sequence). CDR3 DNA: TGTGCCAGTAGTATAGATGGTAGCGGGGCCTACGAGCAGTACCTC. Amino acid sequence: CASSIDGSGAYEQYL.

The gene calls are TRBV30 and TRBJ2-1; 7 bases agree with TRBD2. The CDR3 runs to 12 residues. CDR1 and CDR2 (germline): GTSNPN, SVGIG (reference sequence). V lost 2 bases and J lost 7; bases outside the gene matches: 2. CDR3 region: CAWSSSGNEQFF. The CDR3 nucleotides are TGTGCCTGGAGTTCTAGCGGAAATGAGCAGTTCTTC. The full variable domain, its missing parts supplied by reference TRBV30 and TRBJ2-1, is SQTIHQWPATLVQPVGSPLSLECTVEGTSNPNLYWYRQAAGRGLQLLFYSVGIGQISSEVPQNLSASRPQDRQFILSSKKLLLSDSGFYLCAWSSSGNEQFFGPGTRLTVL.

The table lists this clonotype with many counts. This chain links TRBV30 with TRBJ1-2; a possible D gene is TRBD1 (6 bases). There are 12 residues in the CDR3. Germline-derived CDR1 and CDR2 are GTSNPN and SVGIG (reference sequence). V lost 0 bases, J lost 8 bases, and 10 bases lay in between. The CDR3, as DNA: TGTGCCTGGAGTGTAGGGGGACGCGGCTACACCTTC. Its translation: CAWSVGGRGYTF.

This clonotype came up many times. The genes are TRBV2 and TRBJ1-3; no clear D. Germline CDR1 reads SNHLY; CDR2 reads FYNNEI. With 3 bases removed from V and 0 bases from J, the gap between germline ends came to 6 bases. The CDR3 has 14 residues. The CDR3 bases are TGTGCCAGCAGTGAGACGAGCTCTGGAAACACCATATATTTT. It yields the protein CASSETSSGNTIYF.